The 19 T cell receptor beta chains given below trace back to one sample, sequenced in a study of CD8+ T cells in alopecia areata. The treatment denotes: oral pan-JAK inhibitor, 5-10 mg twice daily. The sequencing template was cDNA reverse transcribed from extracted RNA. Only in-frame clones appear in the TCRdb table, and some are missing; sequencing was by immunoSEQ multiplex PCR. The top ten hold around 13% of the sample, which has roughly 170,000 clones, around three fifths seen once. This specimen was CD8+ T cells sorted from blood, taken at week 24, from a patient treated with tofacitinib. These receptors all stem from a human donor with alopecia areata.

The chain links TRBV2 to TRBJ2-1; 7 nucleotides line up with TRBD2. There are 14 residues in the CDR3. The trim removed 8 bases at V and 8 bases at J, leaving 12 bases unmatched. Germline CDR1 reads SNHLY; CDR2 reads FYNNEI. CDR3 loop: CASLGASGDHEQFF. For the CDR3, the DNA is TGTGCCAGCTTAGGGGCTAGCGGAGATCATGAGCAGTTCTTC.

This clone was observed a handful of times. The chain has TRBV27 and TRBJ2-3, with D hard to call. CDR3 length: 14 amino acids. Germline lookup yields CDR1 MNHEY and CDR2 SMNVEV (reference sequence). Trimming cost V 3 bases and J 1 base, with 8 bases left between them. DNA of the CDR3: TGTGCCAGCAGTTTCCAGACTCGCACAGATACGCAGTATTTT. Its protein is CASSFQTRTDTQYF.

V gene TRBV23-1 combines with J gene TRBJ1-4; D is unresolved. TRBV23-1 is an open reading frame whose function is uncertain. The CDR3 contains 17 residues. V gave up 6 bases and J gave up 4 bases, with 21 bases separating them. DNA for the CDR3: TGCGCCAGCAGCCTAAAGGCCCCCGCGCCAAATAATGAAAAACTGTTTTTT. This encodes CASSLKAPAPNNEKLFF.

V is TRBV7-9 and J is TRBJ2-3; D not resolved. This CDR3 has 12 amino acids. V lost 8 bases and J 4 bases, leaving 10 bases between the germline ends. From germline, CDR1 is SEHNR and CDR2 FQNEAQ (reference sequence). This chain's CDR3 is CASGPYADTQYF. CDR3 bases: TGTGCCAGCGGACCTTACGCAGATACGCAGTATTTT.

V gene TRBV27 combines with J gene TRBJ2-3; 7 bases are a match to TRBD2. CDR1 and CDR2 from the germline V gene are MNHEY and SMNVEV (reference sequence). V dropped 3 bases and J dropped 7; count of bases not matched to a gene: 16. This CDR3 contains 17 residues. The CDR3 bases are TGTGCCAGCAGTTTGGAGGGGAAGGTCAGCGGGGTATATACGCAGTATTTT. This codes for CASSLEGKVSGVYTQYF.

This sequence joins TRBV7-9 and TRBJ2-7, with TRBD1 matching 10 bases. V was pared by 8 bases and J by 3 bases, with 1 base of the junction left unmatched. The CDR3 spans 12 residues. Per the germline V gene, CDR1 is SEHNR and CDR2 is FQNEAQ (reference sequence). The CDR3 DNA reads TGTGCCAGCGGACAGGGGGTCTACGAGCAGTACTTC. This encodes CASGQGVYEQYF.

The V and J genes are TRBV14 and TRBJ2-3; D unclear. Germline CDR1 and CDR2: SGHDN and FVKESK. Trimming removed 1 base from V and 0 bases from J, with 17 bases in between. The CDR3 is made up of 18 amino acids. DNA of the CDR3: TGTGCCAGCAGCCAAGTGTACCGGCTTTTGACTAGCACAGATACGCAGTATTTT. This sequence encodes CASSQVYRLLTSTDTQYF.

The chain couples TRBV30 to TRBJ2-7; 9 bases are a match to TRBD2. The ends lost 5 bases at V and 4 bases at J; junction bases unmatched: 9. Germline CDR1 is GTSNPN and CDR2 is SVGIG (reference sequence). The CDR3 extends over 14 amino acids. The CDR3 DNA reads TGTGCCTGGGCGATAGCGGGGGTGCTATACGAGCAGTACTTC. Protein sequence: CAWAIAGVLYEQYF.

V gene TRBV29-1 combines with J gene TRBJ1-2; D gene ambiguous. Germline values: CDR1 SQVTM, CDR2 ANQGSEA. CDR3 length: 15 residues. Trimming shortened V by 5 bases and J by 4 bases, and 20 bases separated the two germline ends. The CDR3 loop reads CSVYGPSRVGYGYTF. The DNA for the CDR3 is TGCAGCGTTTATGGACCCTCTAGGGTGGGCTATGGCTACACCTTC.

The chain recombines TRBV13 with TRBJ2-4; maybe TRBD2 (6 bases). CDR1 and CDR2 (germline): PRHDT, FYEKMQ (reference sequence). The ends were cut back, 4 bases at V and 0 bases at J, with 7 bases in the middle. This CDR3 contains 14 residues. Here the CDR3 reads CASSSGVAKNIQYF. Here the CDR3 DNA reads TGTGCCAGCAGCTCGGGAGTAGCCAAAAACATTCAGTACTTC.

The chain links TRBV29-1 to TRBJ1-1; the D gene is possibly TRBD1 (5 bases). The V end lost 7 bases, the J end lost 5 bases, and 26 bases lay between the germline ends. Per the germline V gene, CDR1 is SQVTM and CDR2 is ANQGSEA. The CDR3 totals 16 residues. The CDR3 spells CSAPDPSSKGFTEAFF. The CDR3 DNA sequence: TGCAGCGCCCCCGACCCATCCTCGAAGGGGTTTACTGAAGCTTTCTTT.

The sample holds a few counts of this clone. The CDR3 DNA follows: TGTGCCAGCAGCTTATACCCATCTTTTAATTCACCCCTCCACTTT. Its translation is CASSLYPSFNSPLHF. This chain joins TRBV7-9 and TRBJ1-6; no reliable D call. V was shortened by 2 bases and J by 6 bases, with 11 bases between the two germline ends. CDR1 is SEHNR and CDR2 is FQNEAQ in the germline V gene (reference sequence). The CDR3 length is 15 residues. The variable domain in full, with the rest retrieved from reference TRBV7-9 and TRBJ1-6, is DTGVSQNPRHKITKRGQNVTFRCDPISEHNRLYWYRQTLGQGPEFLTYFQNEAQLEKSRLLSDRFSAERPKGSFSTLEIQRTEQGDSAMYLCASSLYPSFNSPLHFGNGTRLTVT.

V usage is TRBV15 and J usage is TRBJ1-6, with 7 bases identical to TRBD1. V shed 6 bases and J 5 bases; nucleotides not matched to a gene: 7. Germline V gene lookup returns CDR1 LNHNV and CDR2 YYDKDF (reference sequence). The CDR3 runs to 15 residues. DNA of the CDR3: TGTGCCACCAGGACCGGGACAGCTGATAATTCACCCCTCCACTTT. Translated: CATRTGTADNSPLHF.

Written as DNA, the CDR3 is TGTGCCTGGAGTGGGGACCCTGAAGCTTTCTTT. Translated: CAWSGDPEAFF. The chain uses TRBV30 and TRBJ1-1; D is possibly TRBD1 (5 bases). The germline gives CDR1 GTSNPN, CDR2 SVGIG (reference sequence). The V gene lost 1 base and the J gene lost 6 bases, with 6 bases spanning the gap. The CDR3 covers 11 residues.

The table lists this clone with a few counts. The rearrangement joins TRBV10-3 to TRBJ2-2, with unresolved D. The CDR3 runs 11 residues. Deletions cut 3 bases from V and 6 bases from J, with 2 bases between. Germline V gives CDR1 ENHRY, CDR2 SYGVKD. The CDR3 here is CAISDPGELFF. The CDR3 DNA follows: TGTGCCATCAGTGACCCCGGGGAGCTGTTTTTT.

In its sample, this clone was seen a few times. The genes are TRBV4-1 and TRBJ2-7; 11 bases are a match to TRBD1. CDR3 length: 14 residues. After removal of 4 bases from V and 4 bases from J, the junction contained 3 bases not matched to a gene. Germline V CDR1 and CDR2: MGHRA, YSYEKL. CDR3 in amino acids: CASSLGQGGYEQYF. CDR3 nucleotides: TGCGCCAGCAGCCTGGGACAGGGGGGATACGAGCAGTACTTC.

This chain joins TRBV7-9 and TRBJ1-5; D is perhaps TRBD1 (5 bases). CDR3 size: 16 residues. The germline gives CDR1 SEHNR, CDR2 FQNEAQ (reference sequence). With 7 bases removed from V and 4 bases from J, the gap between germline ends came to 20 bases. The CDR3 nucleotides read TGTGCCAGCATCCCCGCCGGACACCCAGGGAATCAGCCCCAGCATTTT. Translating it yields CASIPAGHPGNQPQHF.

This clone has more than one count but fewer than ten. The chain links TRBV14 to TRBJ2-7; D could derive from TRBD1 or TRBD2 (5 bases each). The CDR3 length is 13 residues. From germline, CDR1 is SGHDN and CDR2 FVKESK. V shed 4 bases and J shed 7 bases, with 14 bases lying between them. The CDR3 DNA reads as TGTGCCAGCAGCCTATCAGGTGGGGGAGAGCAGTACTTC. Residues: CASSLSGGGEQYF.

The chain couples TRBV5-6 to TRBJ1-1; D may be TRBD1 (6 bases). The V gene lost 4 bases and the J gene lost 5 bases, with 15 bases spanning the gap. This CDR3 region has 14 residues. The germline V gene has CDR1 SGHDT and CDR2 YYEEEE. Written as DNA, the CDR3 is TGTGCCAGCAGCCTCGATCACACAGGGACTGAAGCTTTCTTT. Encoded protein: CASSLDHTGTEAFF.